One and the same sample provided the 26 T cell receptor beta chains below, sequenced in a study of T-cell reconstitution after alpha-beta-depleted transplantation in children. Preparing the TCRbeta library involved the use of unique molecular identifiers. TCRdb called the PCR reads again in MiXCR, with one record for every CDR3 protein. The table includes hundreds of thousands of distinct CDR3 sequences, about 12% detected once. This sample comprised PBMCs, obtained before TCRalphabeta/CD19-depleted stem cell transplant. These receptors all come from a girl aged 2 to 9 with congenital amegakaryocytic thrombocytopenia, due to receive a stem cell transplant.

This clonotype was seen at least ten times. This chain uses TRBV4-1 with TRBJ2-3; D perhaps matches TRBD2 (6 bases). The V end lost 6 bases, the J end lost 5 bases, and 9 bases lay between the germline ends. There are 12 residues in the CDR3. Per the germline V gene, CDR1 is MGHRA and CDR2 is YSYEKL. CDR3 region: CASRRDGDTQYF. The CDR3 coding sequence is TGCGCCAGCAGGCGGGACGGAGATACGCAGTATTTT.

In this sample, this clonotype turned up many times. V gene TRBV5-1 combines with J gene TRBJ2-1; 10 bases match TRBD2. This CDR3 contains 15 residues. Germline loops: CDR1 SGHRS, CDR2 YFSETQ. Trimming cost V 7 bases and J 5 bases; bases outside gene matches: 9. CDR3 sequence: CASCQPLAGDNEQFF. As DNA, the CDR3 is TGCGCCAGCTGCCAACCTCTAGCGGGGGACAATGAGCAGTTCTTC.

This sequence joins TRBV14 and TRBJ1-1, with D uncertain. The CDR3 contains 13 residues. V gave up 5 bases and J gave up 4 bases, with 11 bases separating them. Germline V CDR1 and CDR2: SGHDN, FVKESK. The CDR3 DNA is TGTGCCAGCAGCAGAACTTGGGGCACTGAAGCTTTCTTT. Translating it yields CASSRTWGTEAFF.

This clonotype was observed a few times. The CDR3 sequence is CASSTSRGRTGYPYEQYF. The CDR3 DNA is TGTGCCAGCAGCACCAGCAGGGGGCGGACTGGCTACCCCTACGAGCAGTACTTC. The J gene is TRBJ2-7, the V gene TRBV12-3 or TRBV12-4; 8 nucleotides agree with TRBD1. J gave up 2 bases and V 6 bases, and 18 bases lay outside the gene matches. The CDR3 consists of 18 residues.

The rearrangement joins TRBV4-1 to TRBJ2-1, with D perhaps matching TRBD2 (5 bases). V was shortened by 6 bases and J by 1 base, with 13 bases between the two germline ends. This CDR3 has 15 amino acids. The germline CDR1 and CDR2 sequences are MGHRA and YSYEKL. CDR3 residues: CASRRSGGSYNEQFF. The CDR3 DNA sequence: TGCGCCAGCAGAAGAAGCGGAGGATCCTACAATGAGCAGTTCTTC.

This clonotype has a handful of counts. In DNA, the CDR3 is TGCGCCAGCAGCGAAGACGGTCATAGCAATCAGCCCCAGCATTTT. Translation: CASSEDGHSNQPQHF. This rearrangement joins TRBV5-1 to TRBJ1-5; D is uncertain. Germline loops: CDR1 SGHRS, CDR2 YFSETQ. The CDR3 runs to 15 residues. The germline V and J ends were trimmed by 4 bases and 0 bases, with 11 bases remaining between them.

This clonotype was recorded many times. The junction shows a germline mismatch at one end, possibly a read error. V is TRBV11-2 and J is TRBJ2-3, with unresolved D. The CDR3 length is 10 residues. CDR1 SGHAT and CDR2 FQNNGV come from the germline V gene. CDR3 protein: CASSTYLVEF. DNA for the CDR3: TGTGCCAGCAGCACGTACCTAGTTGAGTTT.

A remark on this clonotype: With a much larger clone just one base away, this may be a read error. The gene calls are TRBV5-1 and TRBJ2-2; weak D call: TRBD2 (5 bases). This CDR3 has 17 amino acids. From germline, CDR1 is SGHRS and CDR2 YFSETQ. Here the CDR3 reads CASSLGNTRAATGEPFF. CDR3 sequence (DNA): TGCGCCAGCAGCCTTGGTAACACCCGGGCGGCCACCGGGGAGCCGTTTTTT.

In DNA, the CDR3 is TGTGCCAGCAGCTTGGTGAGGGGGAAAGTGAATGAGCAGTTCTTC. This encodes CASSLVRGKVNEQFF. The chain is built from TRBV5-4 and TRBJ2-1; D may be TRBD1 (6 bases). Germline CDR1 and CDR2: SGHNT and YYREEE (reference sequence). This CDR3 comprises 15 residues. V was shortened by 0 bases and J by 7 bases, with 14 bases between the two germline ends.

This clonotype was found many times. This chain connects TRBV12-3 or TRBV12-4 to TRBJ2-2; 12 bases match TRBD2. Trimming removed 8 bases from V and 4 bases from J; junction bases left unmatched: 14. This CDR3 is 18 amino acids long. The CDR3: CASGSSLAGGLVTGELFF. CDR3 DNA sequence: TGTGCCAGCGGATCAAGCCTAGCGGGAGGGCTGGTCACCGGGGAGCTGTTTTTT.

The V call is TRBV20-1, the J call TRBJ2-4; tentative D call: TRBD2 (6 bases). Germline V gene sequence: CDR1 DFQATT, CDR2 SNEGSKA (reference sequence). The CDR3 sequence is 16 residues long. V was cut by 1 base and J by 0 bases, with 13 bases left in between. The CDR3 protein is CSARVPSELAKNIQYF. The CDR3, as DNA: TGCAGTGCTAGAGTTCCTAGCGAGTTAGCCAAAAACATTCAGTACTTC.

With regard to this clonotype: Since a much larger clone is just one base distant, this may be a read error. This chain joins TRBV6-1 and TRBJ1-1; no reliable D call. Germline CDR1 reads MNHNS; CDR2 reads SASEGT. V was cut by 6 bases and J by 1 base, with 18 bases left in between. The CDR3 totals 16 residues. The CDR3 protein is CASSLPALTPNTEAFF. CDR3 bases: TGTGCCAGCAGCCTACCGGCGCTTACCCCGAACACTGAAGCTTTCTTT.

Only one count was recorded for this clonotype. This CDR3 is CSVEAGADTQYF. The CDR3 nucleotides read TGCAGCGTTGAAGCAGGGGCAGACACCCAGTACTTC. The chain has TRBV29-1 and TRBJ2-5; weak D call: TRBD1 (6 bases). In germline, CDR1 is SQVTM, CDR2 ANQGSEA. The CDR3 loop spans 12 amino acids. The germline V and J ends were trimmed by 1 base and 8 bases, with 11 bases remaining between them. The full variable domain, completed using reference TRBV29-1 and TRBJ2-5, is SAVISQKPSRDICQRGTSLTIQCQVDSQVTMMFWYRQQPGQSLTLIATANQGSEATYESGFVIDKFPISRPNLTFSTLTVSNMSPEDSSIYLCSVEAGADTQYFGPGTRLLVL.

This clonotype appeared many times. This rearrangement joins TRBV5-1 to TRBJ2-1; 13 nucleotides agree with TRBD2. V was pared by 5 bases and J by 8 bases, with 7 bases of the junction left unmatched. Germline V lookup: CDR1 SGHRS, CDR2 YFSETQ. The CDR3 has 15 residues. In DNA form, the CDR3 reads TGCGCCAGCAGGACGACTAGCGGGAGGAACCATGAGCAGTTCTTC. Its protein product is CASRTTSGRNHEQFF. The whole variable domain, filled in from reference TRBV5-1 and TRBJ2-1, reads KAGVTQTPRYLIKTRGQQVTLSCSPISGHRSVSWYQQTPGQGLQFLFEYFSETQRNKGNFPGRFSGRQFSNSRSEMNVSTLELGDSALYLCASRTTSGRNHEQFFGPGTRLTVL.

This clonotype was seen a handful of times. V usage is TRBV12-3 or TRBV12-4 and J usage is TRBJ2-7; 11 bases are a match to TRBD1. The CDR3 is 15 amino acids. V was pared by 5 bases and J by 4 bases, with 7 bases of the junction left unmatched. The CDR3 is CASSPPGQGVYEQYF. CDR3 sequence (DNA): TGTGCCAGCAGTCCCCCGGGACAGGGGGTTTACGAGCAGTACTTC.

In this sample, this clonotype turned up many times. The chain uses TRBV5-1 and TRBJ2-1; no clear D gene. Germline CDR1 is SGHRS and CDR2 is YFSETQ. V was cut by 3 bases and J by 7 bases, with 17 bases left in between. The CDR3 loop spans 15 amino acids. CDR3 in DNA: TGCGCCAGCAGCTATGGCCGCCCTGGTGTGAATGAGCAGTTCTTC. Translation: CASSYGRPGVNEQFF.

This clonotype has at least ten counts. The genes are TRBV20-1 and TRBJ2-1; 10 nucleotides line up with TRBD2. V lost 3 bases to trimming and J lost 3 bases; unmatched junction nucleotides: 2. The CDR3 has 14 amino acids. The germline gives CDR1 DFQATT, CDR2 SNEGSKA (reference sequence). CDR3 coding DNA: TGCAGTGCTAGCAGGACTAGCGGCTACAATGAGCAGTTCTTC. This encodes CSASRTSGYNEQFF.

The chain is built from TRBV18 and TRBJ2-3; no definite D call. V was trimmed by 2 bases and J by 3 bases, leaving 6 bases between them. The germline gives CDR1 KGHSH, CDR2 LQKENI. The CDR3 runs 13 residues. The CDR3 sequence is CASSPVGTDTQYF. CDR3 in DNA: TGTGCCAGCTCACCAGTGGGGACAGATACGCAGTATTTT.

As to this clonotype: The junction differs from germline at one of its ends, possibly a read error. The chain carries TRBV7-9 and TRBJ2-7, with D hard to call. The CDR3 loop spans 12 amino acids. CDR1 SEHNR and CDR2 FQNEAQ come from the germline V gene (reference sequence). The CDR3 region is CASSLIGYEQCF. Here the CDR3 DNA reads TGTGCCAGCAGTTTGATAGGGTACGAGCAGTGCTTC.

V is TRBV11-1 and J is TRBJ1-6; 10 nucleotides line up with TRBD1. Germline values: CDR1 SGHAT, CDR2 FQDESV (reference sequence). J was trimmed by 8 bases and V by 7 bases; bases with no gene match: 11. The CDR3 runs to 16 residues. The CDR3 DNA sequence: TGTGCCAGCACTGCCCAGTCGGGACAGGGGTATTCACCCCTCCACTTT. Its protein product is CASTAQSGQGYSPLHF.

This clonotype was detected ten times or more. The V call is TRBV20-1, the J call TRBJ2-3; no definite D call. V lost 2 bases and J lost 1, with 4 bases in between. This CDR3 contains 12 residues. Germline V lookup: CDR1 DFQATT, CDR2 SNEGSKA (reference sequence). The chain's CDR3 is CSARPRTDTQYF. CDR3 nucleotide sequence: TGCAGTGCTAGACCCCGCACAGATACGCAGTATTTT.

The chain uses TRBV5-1 and TRBJ1-6; D may be TRBD1 (5 bases). The germline V gene has CDR1 SGHRS and CDR2 YFSETQ. The length of the CDR3 is 16 residues. The V and J ends lost 4 bases and 2 bases respectively, with 13 bases between them. The CDR3 region is CASSTGQSAYNSPLHF. In nucleotides, the CDR3 is TGCGCCAGCAGCACGGGGCAGAGTGCCTATAATTCACCCCTCCACTTT.

This clonotype was recorded many times. This chain joins TRBV7-2 and TRBJ2-7; 10 positions match TRBD2. This CDR3 is built from 15 residues. Germline-derived CDR1 and CDR2 are SGHTA and FQGNSA. With V trimmed by 4 bases and J by 2 bases, 5 bases remained unmatched. The CDR3 sequence is CASSSPGLAAYEQYF. In DNA form, the CDR3 reads TGTGCCAGCAGCTCCCCAGGACTAGCGGCCTACGAGCAGTACTTC. Full variable domain (rest looked up from reference TRBV7-2 and TRBJ2-7): GAGVSQSPSNKVTEKGKDVELRCDPISGHTALYWYRQSLGQGLEFLIYFQGNSAPDKSGLPSDRFSAERTGGSVSTLTIQRTQQEDSAVYLCASSSPGLAAYEQYFGPGTRLTVT.

The chain is built from TRBV27 and TRBJ2-7, with D uncertain. The germline V and J ends were trimmed by 5 bases and 3 bases, with 14 bases remaining between them. CDR3 length: 14 residues. CDR1 is MNHEY and CDR2 is SMNVEV in the germline V gene (reference sequence). The CDR3 region has the DNA TGTGCCAGCAGTCCCTCGGTGATTGGCTACGAGCAGTACTTC. The encoded protein is CASSPSVIGYEQYF.

This clonotype has only a few counts. The chain is built from TRBV20-1 and TRBJ2-4; 7 nucleotides agree with TRBD1. The CDR3 consists of 18 residues. Germline loops: CDR1 DFQATT, CDR2 SNEGSKA (reference sequence). The J segment lost 6 bases and the V segment lost 1 base, leaving 18 bases of the junction unmatched. The CDR3 nucleotides read TGCAGTGCTAGAGGGTCAGGACAGGAGACTACTCTACTAAACATTCAGTACTTC. Translation gives CSARGSGQETTLLNIQYF.

This clonotype was detected ten times or more. V and J are TRBV5-1 and TRBJ2-7; TRBD1 is a possible D gene (7 bases). The V end was cut by 3 bases, the J end by 0 bases, with 10 bases between. CDR1 is SGHRS, CDR2 YFSETQ, per germline. The CDR3 covers 14 residues. The CDR3: CASSSGDSSYEQYF. In DNA form, the CDR3 reads TGCGCCAGCAGCTCGGGGGACAGCTCCTACGAGCAGTACTTC.